These T cell receptor beta chains were read from a single sample in a study of PD-1 blockade in classical Hodgkin lymphoma. The repertoire was sequenced with immunoSEQ multiplex PCR; TCRdb's copy has only in-frame clones and lacks some. The data hold 90,000 to 110,000 clones, with roughly 89% observed a single time. The starting material was peripheral blood mononuclear cells (PBMCs), obtained before the fourth cycle of nivolumab. The receptors stem from a human donor with classical Hodgkin lymphoma. The CDR3 runs from the conserved cysteine through the conserved F or W. D genes are given only for firm matches. The size field is filled for only some rows; it gives once, few, many or a size class.

j_call clone_size v_call d_call cdr3_aa cdr3_nt
TRBJ1-1 - TRBV28 TRBD1 CASSPGPDRGRTEAFF TGTGCCAGCAGCCCAGGCCCTGACAGGGGAAGGACTGAAGCTTTCTTT
TRBJ2-4 - TRBV19 - CASSYREIDIQYF TGTGCCTCCTCTTATCGGGAGATTGACATTCAGTACTTC
TRBJ1-1 - TRBV5-4 TRBD1 CASSWTGEAEAFF TGTGCCAGCAGCTGGACAGGGGAGGCTGAAGCTTTCTTT
TRBJ2-7 - TRBV7-9 - CASSPLSSYEQYF TGTGCCAGCAGCCCCCTTTCCTCTTACGAGCAGTACTTC
TRBJ2-1 once TRBV10-1 - CASSDQDTEQFF TGCGCCAGCAGTGATCAGGATACTGAGCAGTTCTTC
TRBJ2-7 - TRBV7-9 - CASSLWGDSEQYF TGTGCCAGCAGCCTATGGGGGGATAGCGAGCAGTACTTC
TRBJ2-2 - TRBV9 TRBD1 CASSPRGQANTGELFF TGTGCCAGCAGCCCAAGGGGACAGGCGAACACCGGGGAGCTGTTTTTT
TRBJ1-5 - TRBV12-5 - CASGLSLHHSASPNFNQPQHF TGTGCTAGTGGTTTGAGCCTCCATCATTCGGCGTCGCCAAACTTCAATCAGCCCCAGCATTTT
TRBJ2-1 - TRBV4-1 - CASSQGTTNEQFF TGCGCCAGCAGCCAAGGGACTACGAATGAGCAGTTCTTC
TRBJ2-1 - TRBV2 TRBD1 CASSQRPTGAGDEQFF TGTGCCAGCAGTCAACGTCCGACAGGGGCCGGGGATGAGCAGTTCTTC
TRBJ2-7 - TRBV27 TRBD1 CASSLQGRGDEQYF TGTGCCAGCAGTCTACAGGGGAGAGGCGACGAGCAGTACTTC
TRBJ2-5 once TRBV2 TRBD2 CASTPSRGRGVEETQYF TGTGCCAGCACCCCGTCTCGGGGGAGGGGAGTCGAGGAGACCCAGTACTTC
TRBJ1-1 - TRBV2 - CASMAGIYTEAFF TGTGCCAGCATGGCAGGGATATACACTGAAGCTTTCTTT
TRBJ2-1 - TRBV7-9 TRBD2 CASSPSGSSYNEQFF TGTGCCAGCAGCCCTAGCGGGAGCTCCTACAATGAGCAGTTCTTC
TRBJ1-3 - TRBV18 - CASSPMKSSGNTIYF TGTGCCAGCTCACCAATGAAGAGCTCTGGAAACACCATATATTTT
TRBJ2-7 - TRBV6-5 TRBD1 CASSYARQGYEQYF TGTGCCAGCAGTTACGCGAGACAGGGCTACGAGCAGTACTTC
TRBJ2-7 once TRBV28 - CATTGLGHEQYF TGTGCCACCACAGGGCTAGGGCACGAGCAGTACTTC
TRBJ1-2 - TRBV9 TRBD1 CASSEAPTGVKVTGYTF TGTGCCAGCAGCGAGGCCCCGACAGGGGTTAAGGTTACTGGCTACACCTTC
TRBJ1-3 - TRBV28 - CASSTPGPRSGNTIYF TGTGCCAGCAGTACCCCGGGACCGCGCTCTGGAAACACCATATATTTT
TRBJ2-5 - TRBV6-5 - CASIGTLQETQYF TGTGCCAGCATTGGGACTTTGCAAGAGACCCAGTACTTC
TRBJ2-7 - TRBV30 - CAWSVLGGDLRAEQYF TGTGCCTGGAGTGTACTTGGTGGCGATCTACGGGCCGAGCAGTACTTC
TRBJ2-3 - TRBV5-6 - CASRAYSAADTQYF TGTGCCAGCAGGGCATACTCGGCGGCAGATACGCAGTATTTT
TRBJ2-1 once TRBV11-3 - CASSLVASSYNEQFF TGTGCCAGCAGCTTAGTAGCGAGCTCCTACAATGAGCAGTTCTTC
TRBJ2-1 - TRBV28 - CASSPLNEQFF TGTGCCAGCAGTCCATTAAATGAGCAGTTCTTC
TRBJ2-7 - TRBV7-2 - CASSLSLYEQYF TGTGCCAGCAGCTTGTCCCTCTACGAGCAGTACTTC
TRBJ2-2 - TRBV4-2 TRBD1 CASSHARGTGMIGELFF TGTGCCAGCAGCCACGCACGCGGGACAGGGATGATCGGGGAGCTGTTTTTT
TRBJ2-3 - TRBV5-4 TRBD2 CASSRGTSGTSTDTQYF TGTGCCAGCAGCAGGGGGACTAGCGGTACCAGCACAGATACGCAGTATTTT
TRBJ2-2 - TRBV10-3 TRBD1 CAIRGQGSNTGELFF TGTGCCATCAGGGGACAGGGGTCGAACACCGGGGAGCTGTTTTTT
TRBJ1-4 - TRBV6-6 TRBD1 CASRDTGGRREKLFF TGTGCCAGCAGGGATACAGGGGGCCGTCGGGAAAAACTGTTTTTT
TRBJ1-4 once TRBV29-1 TRBD1 CSAARTGATNEKLFF TGCAGCGCTGCCCGGACAGGGGCAACTAATGAAAAACTGTTTTTT
TRBJ2-6 - TRBV27 - CASSSRIQGVLTF TGTGCCAGCAGCAGCAGGATACAGGGCGTCCTGACTTTC
TRBJ2-5 - TRBV19 - CASSPPAVETQYF TGTGCCAGTAGTCCCCCGGCGGTAGAGACCCAGTACTTC
TRBJ2-5 once TRBV4-1 - CASSQAPRVETQYF TGCGCCAGCAGCCAAGCCCCTAGGGTCGAGACCCAGTACTTC
TRBJ2-2 - TRBV12-5 TRBD2 CASGGGTREYPMGTGELFF TGTGCTAGTGGGGGAGGGACTAGAGAGTACCCCATGGGCACCGGGGAGCTGTTTTTT
TRBJ2-3 - TRBV5-6 TRBD2 CASSPPLVWEGRADTQYF TGTGCCAGCAGCCCCCCACTAGTTTGGGAGGGCCGGGCAGATACGCAGTATTTT
TRBJ2-1 - TRBV18 TRBD2 CASSQRGLAGPNSYNEQFF TGTGCCAGCTCTCAAAGGGGACTAGCGGGACCTAACTCCTACAATGAGCAGTTCTTC
TRBJ1-3 - TRBV19 - CASSIRQSGGNTIYF TGTGCCAGTAGTATCCGACAGTCAGGCGGAAACACCATATATTTT
TRBJ2-1 - TRBV5-5 TRBD2 CASSPLAGGPSYNEQFF TGTGCCAGCAGCCCGTTAGCGGGAGGGCCCTCCTACAATGAGCAGTTCTTC
TRBJ1-1 - TRBV30 - CAWFPWARAAFF TGTGCCTGGTTTCCATGGGCCCGCGCAGCTTTCTTT
TRBJ2-2 - TRBV7-9 TRBD2 CATPGTSGSPNTGELFF TGTGCCACCCCCGGGACTAGCGGGAGCCCGAACACCGGGGAGCTGTTTTTT
TRBJ2-2 once TRBV29-1 TRBD1 CSVDGTGGAGELFF TGCAGCGTGGACGGGACAGGAGGGGCCGGGGAGCTGTTTTTT
TRBJ1-1 - TRBV2 - CASSELGGTEAFF TGTGCCAGCAGTGAACTGGGGGGCACTGAAGCTTTCTTT
TRBJ2-7 - TRBV14 - CASSQGQLPYEQYF TGTGCCAGCAGCCAAGGACAGCTCCCCTACGAGCAGTACTTC
TRBJ1-4 - TRBV7-2 - CASSSHEKLFF TGTGCCAGCAGCTCACACGAAAAACTGTTTTTT
TRBJ2-7 few TRBV18 - CASSSNRETEQYF TGTGCCAGCTCATCAAACCGGGAGACAGAGCAGTACTTC
TRBJ2-3 - TRBV5-8 TRBD2 CASRSLLQREGHRTDTQYF TGTGCCAGCAGATCCCTACTACAGCGGGAGGGCCACCGCACAGATACGCAGTATTTT
TRBJ2-1 - TRBV27 - CASSFRGGNYNEQFF TGTGCCAGCAGTTTCAGGGGCGGAAACTACAATGAGCAGTTCTTC
TRBJ1-1 once TRBV4-2 - CASSQGSTGESHTEAFF TGTGCCAGCAGCCAAGGGTCGACAGGCGAGTCGCACACTGAAGCTTTCTTT
TRBJ1-2 - TRBV7-9 - CASSLAGAQSGGYTF TGTGCCAGCAGCTTAGCAGGGGCCCAGAGTGGTGGCTACACCTTC
TRBJ2-7 many TRBV5-1 - CASGQGPSYEQYF TGCGCCAGCGGCCAGGGGCCGTCCTACGAGCAGTACTTC
TRBJ2-3 - TRBV7-2 TRBD2 CASSSRRGGSTDTQYF TGTGCCAGCAGCTCCCGGCGCGGGGGTAGCACAGATACGCAGTATTTT
TRBJ2-1 - TRBV4-1 TRBD2 CASSQGTSGNYNEQFF TGCGCCAGCAGCCAAGGGACTAGCGGGAACTACAATGAGCAGTTCTTC
TRBJ1-2 - TRBV4-2 - CASSQGHFGYTF TGTGCCAGCAGCCAAGGACACTTTGGCTACACCTTC
TRBJ2-7 - TRBV28 - CASSLRSVSSYEQYF TGTGCCAGCAGTTTAAGGTCGGTTAGCTCCTACGAGCAGTACTTC
TRBJ2-2 - TRBV6-5 TRBD1 CASSRQGTNTGELFF TGTGCCAGCAGTCGACAGGGTACGAACACCGGGGAGCTGTTTTTT